The source of this T cell receptor (beta chain) is a study of T cell responses to AZD1222 COVID-19 vaccine. Study at large: Second-dose schedules of about 4 or about 12 weeks were combined.

The CDR3 loop spans 15 amino acids. The germline gives CDR1 SGHVS, CDR2 FNYEAQ. V lost 5 bases, J lost 2 bases, and 5 bases stayed unmatched. The study's findings and limits: Along spike, vaccine-associated CD4 TCRs were found throughout, with dominance at 160-218 and 743-854.

Using immunoSEQ multiplex PCR, the repertoire was profiled, and TCRdb retains in-frame clones only, with some absent. The sample consists of over 110,000 clones, 85% to 95% of them appearing once. This clone came up once. Its specificity is unknown. J is TRBJ2-2 and V is TRBV7-6; TRBD1 matches at 7 bases. This specimen was peripheral blood, taken on day 0 of AZD1222 vaccination. This TCR came from an adult in good health. The CDR3 here is CASSPGQTNTGELFF. The DNA of the CDR3 is TGTGCCAGCAGCCCGGGACAGACTAACACCGGGGAGCTGTTTTTT.